Listed below are T cell receptor beta chains from one sample, sequenced in a study of blood T cells in healthy people across ages. TCRdb re-analysed the 5' RACE reads in MiXCR, keeping a single row per CDR3 protein. Seen here are 850,000 or so distinct CDR3 sequences, around 30% observed once, and the top ten hold 17%. Sequenced material: blood. These receptors were taken from a woman over 75 in good health. CDR3s include the opening cysteine and the closing phenylalanine or tryptophan. The D gene is left open where the match is weak. Expanded clones are given a class, and other clones once, few, many or no size at all.

len	d_gene	v_gene	abundance	j_gene	CDR3nt	CDR3aa
15	TRBD1	TRBV7-2	many	TRBJ2-7	TGTGCCAGCAGCTTAGGACAGGGGGGGGTCTACGAGCAGTACTTC	CASSLGQGGVYEQYF
16	TRBD2	TRBV3-1	NA	TRBJ2-1	TGTGCCAGCAGCCTCTACGGGACTAGCGGGGGGCATGAGCAGTTCTTC	CASSLYGTSGGHEQFF
11	NA	TRBV20-1	many	TRBJ2-1	TGCAGTGGGGATAGGGGCAATGAGCAGTTCTTC	CSGDRGNEQFF
17	TRBD1	TRBV19	many	TRBJ2-7	TGTGCCAGTAGCCAAATCCCGGGACAGGGATCACCCTACGAGCAGTACTTC	CASSQIPGQGSPYEQYF
15	TRBD2	TRBV7-2	few	TRBJ2-5	TGTGCCAGCAGCCAACTAGCGGGGAATAACAATGAGCAGTACTTC	CASSQLAGNNNEQYF
17	NA	TRBV21-1	few	TRBJ1-5	TGTGCCAGCAGCAACGACCCTCCTTGGGAACGGAATCAGCCCCAGCATTTT	CASSNDPPWERNQPQHF
18	NA	TRBV6-1	many	TRBJ2-3	TGTGCCAGCAGCCACGGAGAGGGCCTTAGGACGGGAACAGATACGCAGTATTTT	CASSHGEGLRTGTDTQYF
16	TRBD1	TRBV6-2/TRBV6-3	few	TRBJ2-6	TGTGCCAGCAGCGGACAGGGGGCGCCTGGGGCCAACGTCCTGACTTTC	CASSGQGAPGANVLTF
12	NA	TRBV10-3	once	TRBJ2-4	TGTGCCACCGGGAGCGATCCCTACAAGCAGTACTTC	CATGSDPYKQYF
11	NA	TRBV10-3	many	TRBJ2-5	TGTGCCATCAGTAACATAGATGTCCAGTACTTC	CAISNIDVQYF
13	TRBD1	TRBV5-4	many	TRBJ1-6	TGTGCCAGCAGGTCGGACAGGAATTCACCCCTCCACTTT	CASRSDRNSPLHF
12	NA	TRBV20-1	NA	TRBJ1-2	TGCAGTGCTAGGAGGGACACCTATGGCTACACCTTC	CSARRDTYGYTF
14	NA	TRBV28	NA	TRBJ2-5	TGTGCCAGCGGACATCCGGGGCCGGGAGAGACCCAGTACTTC	CASGHPGPGETQYF
15	NA	TRBV20-1	few	TRBJ2-3	TGCAGTGCTGGAGATCACAGGGCCTTGACAGATACGCAGTATTTT	CSAGDHRALTDTQYF
18	TRBD1	TRBV4-2	many	TRBJ2-1	TGTGCCAGCAGCCAACAAACATCGGACAGGGGGATTGGCAATGAGCAGTTCTTC	CASSQQTSDRGIGNEQFF
16	NA	TRBV7-2	many	TRBJ1-5	TGTGCCAGCAGCTTAGTTTCGAGGGTCGGCAATCAGCCCCAGCATTTT	CASSLVSRVGNQPQHF
14	NA	TRBV6-5	many	TRBJ1-4	TGTGCCAGCAGTTTCAGCTCAACTAATGAAAAACTGTTTTTT	CASSFSSTNEKLFF
16	NA	TRBV7-2	many	TRBJ2-1	TGTGCCAGCAGCCGCCTCCCAACGGCGGGTAACAATGAGCAGTTCTTC	CASSRLPTAGNNEQFF
15	TRBD1	TRBV7-9	NA	TRBJ1-2	TGTGCCAGCAGCTATGATGCGACAGGGAGCTATGGCTACACCTTC	CASSYDATGSYGYTF
12	NA	TRBV7-9	NA	TRBJ1-1	TGTGCCAGCAGCTTAGCAGGGAAAGAAGCTTTCTTT	CASSLAGKEAFF
14	TRBD1	TRBV6-2/TRBV6-3	many	TRBJ2-7	TGTGCCAGCAGGCTGGACAGGGGTCCCTACGAGCAGTACTTC	CASRLDRGPYEQYF
12	NA	TRBV7-2	once	TRBJ1-2	TGTGCCAGCAGCCCATGGGCGCGGGGCTACACCTTC	CASSPWARGYTF
15	NA	TRBV11-3	NA	TRBJ2-7	TGTGCCAGCAGCTTAAGCAGGGGAGTTGCTCACGAGCAGTACTTC	CASSLSRGVAHEQYF